The clone carrying this T cell receptor (beta chain) came up a few times. No antigen is known for it. Bulk tumor genomic DNA, roughly 600 ng per sample, was the template. From each primary tumor, several far-apart biopsies were obtained during surgery. Undergoing curative surgery were patients whose non-small cell lung cancer was untreated and newly diagnosed. The sample originates from a study of immune heterogeneity within non-small cell lung tumors. Study-wide results and caveats: High-frequency clones unique to single sites coexisted with identical dominant CDR3 beta clonotypes that recurred across tumor sites within a patient.

Multiplex PCR employing 32 V and 13 J primers generated amplicons of the TCR beta CDR3. TCRdb itself ran the multiplex PCR reads through MiXCR, one entry per CDR3 protein. The sample comprises under 13,000 distinct CDR3 sequences, nearly 30% of which are singletons, and roughly a fifth rests with the top ten. Sequencing was carried out using lung tumor tissue. The clonotype comes from a woman between 45 and 65 years old with non-small cell lung cancer.

The CDR3 sequence: CASRPIPGAGRNEQFF. CDR3 DNA sequence: TGTGCCAGCAGACCAATCCCGGGGGCAGGGAGGAATGAGCAGTTCTTC. The chain combines TRBV28 with TRBJ2-1; D assignment may be TRBD1 or TRBD2 (6 bases each). Germline lookup yields CDR1 MDHEN and CDR2 SYDVKM. V lost 6 bases to trimming and J lost 7 bases, with 22 bases between them. The CDR3 runs 16 residues.